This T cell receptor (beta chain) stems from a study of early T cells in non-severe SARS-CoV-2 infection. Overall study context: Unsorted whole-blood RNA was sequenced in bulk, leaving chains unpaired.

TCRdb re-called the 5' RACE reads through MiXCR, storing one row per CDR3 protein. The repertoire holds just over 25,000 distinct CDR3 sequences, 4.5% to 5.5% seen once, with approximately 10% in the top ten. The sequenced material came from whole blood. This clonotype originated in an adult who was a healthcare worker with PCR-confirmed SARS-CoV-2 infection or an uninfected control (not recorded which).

The CDR3 bases are TGTGCCAGACGGACTAGCTCCTACGAGCAGTACTTC. Its translation: CARRTSSYEQYF. The J gene is TRBJ2-7, the V gene TRBV14, with TRBD2 matching 7 bases. Trimming cost V 9 bases and J 0 bases; bases outside gene matches: 2. Germline V CDR1 and CDR2: SGHDN, FVKESK. There are 12 residues in the CDR3.